A single sample gave rise to the 20 T cell receptor beta chains below, sequenced in a study of T cells in Graves' hyperthyroidism and ophthalmopathy. TCR beta CDR3 regions were amplified from RNA. HTBI primers were employed in a first-round RT-PCR of the TCR CDR3. TCRdb independently ran MiXCR on the multiplex PCR reads; one entry per CDR3 protein. The sample contains roughly 700,000 distinct CDR3 sequences, 12% to 15% of which appear only once. The sample taken for sequencing was blood. These receptors were collected from a woman under 30 with Graves' hyperthyroidism.

The genes are TRBV10-3 and TRBJ2-5; D might be TRBD1 or TRBD2, each matching 6 bases. Germline CDR1 and CDR2: ENHRY and SYGVKD. V lost 2 bases and J 2 bases, leaving 9 bases between the germline ends. CDR3 length: 14 amino acids. The DNA for the CDR3 is TGTGCCATCAGTGAGCGGGGGCCGCAAGAGACCCAGTACTTC. The encoded protein is CAISERGPQETQYF.

This clonotype was detected a few times. This chain links TRBV29-1 with TRBJ2-2; no reliable D call. V was trimmed by 6 bases and J by 8 bases, leaving 10 bases between them. Germline lookup yields CDR1 SQVTM and CDR2 ANQGSEA. The CDR3 covers 11 residues. CDR3 protein: CSVRTAGELFF. In DNA, the CDR3 is TGCAGCGTCCGAACAGCTGGGGAGCTGTTTTTT.

This clonotype came up a few times. J is TRBJ2-5 and V is TRBV20-1; 8 bases are a match to TRBD2. Unmatched junction bases numbered 14, after V lost 0 bases and J lost 5 bases. The CDR3 has 17 amino acids. Germline V gene data show CDR1 as DFQATT and CDR2 as SNEGSKA (reference sequence). The CDR3 nucleotides are TGCAGTGCTAGAGATTTACAGCGGGAGTTTAAATCGGAGACCCAGTACTTC. Translating gives CSARDLQREFKSETQYF.

This clonotype was picked up many times. The chain uses TRBV7-9 and TRBJ2-3, with TRBD1 as a possible D gene (6 bases). Trimming pared 10 bases from V and 4 bases from J, leaving 15 bases between. CDR3 length equals 13 residues. Germline assignment: CDR1 SEHNR and CDR2 FQNEAQ (reference sequence). CDR3 residues: CATDRDNADTQYF. The CDR3 coding sequence is TGTGCCACCGACCGGGACAACGCAGATACGCAGTATTTT. The whole variable domain, filled in from reference TRBV7-9 and TRBJ2-3, reads DTGVSQNPRHKITKRGQNVTFRCDPISEHNRLYWYRQTLGQGPEFLTYFQNEAQLEKSRLLSDRFSAERPKGSFSTLEIQRTEQGDSAMYLCATDRDNADTQYFGPGTRLTVL.

This sequence joins TRBV27 and TRBJ2-3; D not certain. The CDR3 loop spans 14 amino acids. The V gene lost 5 bases and the J gene lost 4 bases, with 13 bases spanning the gap. Looked up from germline, CDR1 is MNHEY and CDR2 is SMNVEV (reference sequence). CDR3 in amino acids: CASSGAPAPDTQYF. CDR3 bases: TGTGCCAGCAGTGGCGCACCGGCCCCAGATACGCAGTATTTT.

This rearrangement joins TRBV24-1 to TRBJ1-5; D not resolved. Per germline, CDR1 KGHDR and CDR2 SFDVKD. The V and J ends lost 4 bases and 1 base respectively, with 10 bases between them. This CDR3 contains 15 residues. CDR3 nucleotides: TGTGCCACCAGTGACCCCTCGGACAGCAATCAGCCCCAGCATTTT. This translates into CATSDPSDSNQPQHF.

The V and J genes are TRBV9 and TRBJ2-2; D might be TRBD1 or TRBD2, each matching 6 bases. CDR3 length: 14 residues. The germline gives CDR1 SGDLS, CDR2 YYNGEE. V lost 3 bases and J lost 4, with 10 bases in between. CDR3 sequence reads: CASSGTAGTGELFF. DNA of the CDR3: TGTGCCAGCAGCGGGACAGCGGGCACCGGGGAGCTGTTTTTT. Using reference TRBV9 and TRBJ2-2 for the parts outside the CDR3, the full variable domain is DSGVTQTPKHLITATGQRVTLRCSPRSGDLSVYWYQQSLDQGLQFLIQYYNGEERAKGNILERFSAQQFPDLHSELNLSSLELGDSALYFCASSGTAGTGELFFGEGSRLTVL.

This clonotype appeared many times. In DNA form, the CDR3 reads TGTGCCAGCAGCTTAGCGTTTGGACTAGCGGGAGCTGCGGGTACCGAGCAGTACTTC. Translated: CASSLAFGLAGAAGTEQYF. This sequence joins TRBV7-9 and TRBJ2-7; 13 bases align to TRBD2. The CDR3 is 19 residues long. Germline-derived CDR1 and CDR2 are SEHNR and FQNEAQ (reference sequence). Losses at the gene ends were 0 bases for V and 6 bases for J; bases not matched to a gene: 14.

V usage is TRBV6-2 or TRBV6-3 and J usage is TRBJ2-1, with D perhaps matching TRBD2 (7 bases). This CDR3 has 13 amino acids. Germline-derived CDR1 and CDR2 are MNHEY and SVGEGT. V dropped 0 bases and J dropped 10 bases, with 10 bases sitting between them. CDR3 nucleotide sequence: TGTGCCAGCAGTTACTCCGGGGGGCGGGAGCAGTTCTTC. It translates to CASSYSGGREQFF.

The chain employs TRBV19 and TRBJ1-1; the match to TRBD1 covers 9 bases. Losses at the gene ends were 0 bases for V and 5 bases for J; bases not matched to a gene: 1. The CDR3 loop spans 14 amino acids. The germline gives CDR1 LNHDA, CDR2 SQIVND (reference sequence). CDR3 sequence: CASSIETGGTEAFF. CDR3 sequence (DNA): TGTGCCAGTAGTATAGAGACAGGGGGGACTGAAGCTTTCTTT.

The table lists this clonotype with many counts. This sequence joins TRBV7-8 and TRBJ2-1; 10 bases line up with TRBD2. CDR1 is SGHVS, CDR2 FQNEAQ, per germline. This CDR3 is built from 16 residues. With 4 bases clipped from V and 3 bases from J, the junction kept 6 bases outside the gene matches. CDR3 coding DNA: TGTGCCAGCAGCTCCCGACTAGCGGGTTACTACAATGAGCAGTTCTTC. It translates to CASSSRLAGYYNEQFF. The full variable domain, completed using reference TRBV7-8 and TRBJ2-1, is GAGVSQSPRYKVAKRGQDVALRCDPISGHVSLFWYQQALGQGPEFLTYFQNEAQLDKSGLPSDRFFAERPEGSVSTLKIQRTQQEDSAVYLCASSSRLAGYYNEQFFGPGTRLTVL.

The chain is built from TRBV11-3 and TRBJ2-5; possibly TRBD1 for D (6 bases). The DNA end is a closer match to TRBJ2-1, so the J assignment may be wrong. This CDR3 region has 15 residues. Germline CDR1 SGHNT, CDR2 YENEEA. CDR3 amino acids: CASSLPWTDQETQFF. DNA for the CDR3: TGTGCCAGCAGCTTGCCCTGGACAGACCAAGAGACCCAGTTCTTC.

This clonotype showed up many times. This chain links TRBV30 with TRBJ1-2; 8 nucleotides line up with TRBD1. The ends lost 6 bases at V and 5 bases at J; junction bases unmatched: 5. The CDR3 contains 12 residues. Per the germline V gene, CDR1 is GTSNPN and CDR2 is SVGIG (reference sequence). CDR3 in amino acids: CACRGLLYGYTF. The CDR3 DNA reads as TGTGCCTGCAGGGGGCTTTTGTATGGCTACACCTTC.

Remarks on this clonotype: One end of the junction varies from germline; a read error may be responsible. The J gene is TRBJ2-2, the V gene TRBV2, with D perhaps TRBD1 or TRBD2 (5 bases each). CDR1 is SNHLY and CDR2 is FYNNEI in the germline V gene. The CDR3 covers 15 residues. CDR3 coding DNA: TGTGCCAGCAGACCAGACAGATCGAACACCGGGGAGCTGCTTTTT. The encoded protein is CASRPDRSNTGELLF.

This clonotype was recorded at least ten times. V is TRBV3-1 and J is TRBJ1-2; D not resolved. The CDR3 is 13 amino acids. Trimming shortened V by 1 base and J by 5 bases, and 8 bases separated the two germline ends. CDR1 is LGHDT, CDR2 YNNKEL, per germline (reference sequence). The CDR3 sequence is CASSQVATYGYTF. CDR3 DNA sequence: TGTGCCAGCAGCCAAGTGGCAACGTATGGCTACACCTTC.

This clonotype was counted a single time. The chain carries TRBV9 and TRBJ2-1, with 8 positions matching TRBD2. With 3 bases clipped from V and 4 bases from J, the junction kept 12 bases outside the gene matches. The germline CDR1 and CDR2 sequences are SGDLS and YYNGEE. The CDR3 has 17 amino acids. DNA for the CDR3: TGTGCCAGCAGCGAGGGACGGGGGCGGGAGGCTTACAATGAGCAGTTCTTC. Its protein is CASSEGRGREAYNEQFF.

This clonotype came up many times. The rearrangement joins TRBV3-1 to TRBJ1-5; D uncertain. The CDR3 has 14 residues. From germline, CDR1 is LGHDT and CDR2 YNNKEL (reference sequence). Trimming shortened V by 1 base and J by 1 base, and 5 bases separated the two germline ends. CDR3 nucleotides: TGTGCCAGCAGCCAAGGGTGGAGCAATCAGCCCCAGCATTTT. Translating gives CASSQGWSNQPQHF.

This chain uses TRBV27 with TRBJ2-2; 8 nucleotides align to TRBD1. This CDR3 has 14 amino acids. V shed 6 bases, J shed 6 bases, and the junction held 6 bases outside the gene matches. Germline V lookup: CDR1 MNHEY, CDR2 SMNVEV (reference sequence). For the CDR3, the DNA is TGTGCCAGCAGAGACAGGGGCGTCGCCGGGGAGCTGTTTTTT. It codes for CASRDRGVAGELFF.

The chain recombines TRBV27 with TRBJ2-5; D gene unclear. The germline CDR1 and CDR2 sequences are MNHEY and SMNVEV (reference sequence). V shed 5 bases and J shed 5 bases, with 12 bases lying between them. This CDR3 region has 13 residues. The CDR3 nucleotides read TGTGCCAGCAGTGCCAACTTTGGCGAGACCCAGTACTTC. This encodes CASSANFGETQYF.

This clonotype was found a few times. DNA of the CDR3: TGCGCCAGCAGTGAGTCCGACAGGATAAACTATGGCTACACCTTC. It specifies CASSESDRINYGYTF. The chain combines TRBV10-2 with TRBJ1-2; D possibly corresponds to TRBD1 (6 bases). This CDR3 contains 15 residues. Germline V gene lookup returns CDR1 WSHSY and CDR2 SAAADI. Trimming stripped 0 bases from V and 2 bases from J, with 10 bases between.